These 2 T cell receptor beta chains share one sample of origin, sequenced in a study of HIV-infected patients and healthy controls. TCRdb re-called the 5' RACE reads with MiXCR, one entry per CDR3 protein. This sample carries about 64,000 distinct CDR3 sequences, 19% of them seen once, and the ten largest clones take about 1.5%. Source material: CD4+ T cells from blood. The receptors derive from a human donor in good health.

A remark on this clonotype: A single base separates this from a much larger clone, so it may be a read error. The rearrangement links TRBV20-1 to TRBJ1-1, with unresolved D. Germline V CDR1 and CDR2: DFQATT, SNEGSKA (reference sequence). The V and J ends lost 7 bases and 3 bases respectively, with 24 bases between them. The CDR3 loop spans 16 amino acids. CDR3 amino acids: CSVPRHWWTGDTEAFF. CDR3 nucleotides: TGCAGTGTCCCGCGACACTGGTGGACCGGAGACACTGAAGCTTTCTTT.

The rearrangement links TRBV12-3 or TRBV12-4 to TRBJ2-2, with D perhaps matching TRBD2 (6 bases). The V end was cut by 3 bases, the J end by 2 bases, with 10 bases between. The CDR3 is 15 amino acids. The CDR3 loop reads CASSFWRANTGELFF. The DNA for the CDR3 is TGTGCCAGCAGTTTTTGGAGGGCAAACACCGGGGAGCTGTTTTTT.